The 2 T cell receptor beta chains below come from one sample, sequenced in a study of blood T cell repertoires in COVID-19. Assay used: immunoSEQ multiplex PCR; TCRdb lists only in-frame clones, some missing. Seen here are about 130,000 clones, roughly 83% observed once, and the top ten hold roughly 5.1%. The sequenced sample was peripheral blood. The receptors shown here come from a woman aged 65 to 85 with COVID-19, enrolled during active disease.

The J gene is TRBJ2-7, the V gene TRBV2; D is unclear. Germline CDR1 is SNHLY and CDR2 is FYNNEI. V was trimmed by 4 bases and J by 4 bases, leaving 8 bases between them. This CDR3 has 12 residues. In DNA, the CDR3 is TGTGCCAGCAGTGGTAGTATTTACGAGCAGTACTTC. Its translation: CASSGSIYEQYF.

The chain recombines TRBV30 with TRBJ1-3; D remains ambiguous. Trimming took off 0 bases at V and 1 base at J, with 7 bases between the two ends. Per germline, CDR1 GTSNPN and CDR2 SVGIG (reference sequence). The CDR3 is made up of 14 amino acids. The CDR3 DNA reads TGTGCCTGGAGTGTATTGGCATCTGGAAACACCATATATTTT. This codes for CAWSVLASGNTIYF.